The 11 T cell receptor beta chains below all came from one sample that was sequenced in a study of cytotoxic CD8 clonotypes in ibrutinib-treated CLL. Only in-frame clones appear in the TCRdb table, and some are missing; sequencing was by immunoSEQ multiplex PCR. The data contain approximately 25,000 clones, approximately 71% of them seen just once; the ten biggest clones take up about half. Sequenced material: PBMCs, taken after 12 months of ibrutinib treatment. These receptors all stem from a human donor with chronic lymphocytic leukemia.

V gene TRBV6-1 combines with J gene TRBJ1-6, with 7 bases identical to TRBD1. This CDR3 is built from 17 residues. V gave up 3 bases and J gave up 4 bases; unmatched junction bases: 9. Germline loops: CDR1 MNHNS, CDR2 SASEGT. The CDR3 loop is CASSDGGTAAYNSPLHF. Written as DNA, the CDR3 is TGTGCCAGCAGTGATGGGGGGACAGCAGCTTATAATTCACCCCTCCACTTT.

The table lists this clone with a few counts. The chain uses TRBV28 and TRBJ1-1; a weak D match, TRBD1 (6 bases). Germline V CDR1 and CDR2: MDHEN, SYDVKM. With 7 bases removed from V and 1 base from J, the gap between germline ends came to 10 bases. The CDR3 runs 13 residues. CDR3 loop: CASTWDKNTEAFF. The CDR3 DNA reads as TGTGCCAGCACCTGGGACAAGAACACTGAAGCTTTCTTT.

The V and J genes are TRBV30 and TRBJ2-5; a possible D gene is TRBD2 (6 bases). Trimming took 0 bases from V and 5 from J, leaving 10 bases between them. The CDR3 is made up of 13 amino acids. Germline lookup yields CDR1 GTSNPN and CDR2 SVGIG (reference sequence). The CDR3 is CAWSVMRGETQYF. The CDR3 nucleotides read TGTGCCTGGAGTGTCATGCGGGGTGAGACCCAGTACTTC.

This rearrangement joins TRBV5-1 to TRBJ1-2; D possibly corresponds to TRBD1 (6 bases). Germline-derived CDR1 and CDR2 are SGHRS and YFSETQ. V was pared by 4 bases and J by 7 bases, with 20 bases between. This CDR3 comprises 15 residues. The chain's CDR3 is CASSPITGLKSGYTF. For the CDR3, the DNA is TGCGCCAGCAGCCCCATTACAGGGCTGAAGTCTGGCTACACCTTC.

This chain links TRBV29-1 with TRBJ2-1, with 9 nucleotides matching TRBD1. Germline-derived CDR1 and CDR2 are SQVTM and ANQGSEA. Trimming took 7 bases from V and 6 from J; bases not matched to a gene: 4. This CDR3 is 12 amino acids long. For the CDR3, the DNA is TGCAGCGCGGACAGGGGACGCAATGAGCAGTTCTTC. Translating gives CSADRGRNEQFF.

This clone is medium-sized by share. V usage is TRBV5-1 and J usage is TRBJ2-5, with TRBD1 matching over 7 bases. Germline CDR1 SGHRS, CDR2 YFSETQ. This CDR3 has 14 amino acids. The junction had 8 bases not matched to a gene; V was cut back by 5 bases and J by 4 bases. The CDR3 loop reads CASRTGAGRETQYF. Here the CDR3 DNA reads TGCGCCAGCAGAACAGGGGCCGGACGAGAGACCCAGTACTTC.

The chain recombines TRBV19 with TRBJ2-7, with TRBD2 matching over 7 bases. From germline, CDR1 is LNHDA and CDR2 SQIVND (reference sequence). The CDR3 consists of 12 residues. V gave up 3 bases and J gave up 5 bases; unmatched junction bases: 1. The CDR3 region is CASSMGGDEQYF. DNA of the CDR3: TGTGCCAGTAGTATGGGAGGGGACGAGCAGTACTTC.

The chain carries TRBV6-1 and TRBJ2-3; 9 positions match TRBD2. The CDR3 length is 16 residues. Germline CDR1 MNHNS, CDR2 SASEGT. V lost 2 bases, J lost 1 base, and 4 bases stayed unmatched. Here the CDR3 reads CASSERASGGTDTQYF. CDR3 sequence (DNA): TGTGCCAGCAGTGAAAGGGCTAGCGGGGGCACAGATACGCAGTATTTT.

This clone was seen a handful of times. V and J are TRBV2 and TRBJ1-5; tentative D call: TRBD1 (5 bases). The CDR3 runs 14 residues. The ends were cut back, 4 bases at V and 7 bases at J, with 14 bases in the middle. CDR1 SNHLY and CDR2 FYNNEI come from the germline V gene. CDR3 coding DNA: TGTGCCAGCAGTGGAGGCAGGGAAGGACAGCCCCAGCATTTT. Translated, it gives CASSGGREGQPQHF.

The rearrangement links TRBV6-1 to TRBJ2-7; TRBD1 is a possible D gene (5 bases). The CDR3 covers 14 residues. Germline-derived CDR1 and CDR2 are MNHNS and SASEGT. V dropped 1 base and J dropped 2 bases, with 9 bases sitting between them. In DNA form, the CDR3 reads TGTGCCAGCAGTGAAGGAACAGGACCCTACGAGCAGTACTTC. Translated, it gives CASSEGTGPYEQYF.

This clone is a singleton in its sample. This chain joins TRBV27 and TRBJ2-7; 10 bases fit TRBD2. Germline V gene data show CDR1 as MNHEY and CDR2 as SMNVEV (reference sequence). V was pared by 3 bases and J by 4 bases, with 15 bases of the junction left unmatched. The CDR3 loop spans 18 amino acids. In nucleotides, the CDR3 is TGTGCCAGCAGTTTTTCCCAGCGGGGGGGCCATAAAAGTTACGAGCAGTACTTC. This translates into CASSFSQRGGHKSYEQYF.